The rows below give T cell receptor beta chains drawn from one sample of a study of blood T cell repertoires in COVID-19. The data were produced by immunoSEQ multiplex PCR, yet TCRdb's version contains in-frame clones alone and is incomplete. This table has 65,000 or so clones, approximately 70% appearing once. The sequencing input was PBMCs or T cells enriched from blood (not recorded which). These receptors were collected from a woman aged 55 to 70 who had been exposed to COVID-19. Each CDR3 is given without its conserved first and last residue. Fields, in order: J gene, V gene, CDR3 protein.

j_gene: TRBJ1-2; v_gene: TRBV2; CDR3aa: ASSGFQGSYGYT
j_gene: TRBJ1-1; v_gene: TRBV10-1; CDR3aa: ASSVFKGGTEAF
j_gene: TRBJ1-2; v_gene: TRBV30; CDR3aa: AWSDRAGYGYT
j_gene: TRBJ1-4; v_gene: TRBV2; CDR3aa: ASTRVSEKLF
j_gene: TRBJ1-4; v_gene: TRBV6-2/TRBV6-3; CDR3aa: ASSGLQVFNRYGEKLF
j_gene: TRBJ1-5; v_gene: TRBV30; CDR3aa: AWSVGGDQPQH
j_gene: TRBJ1-1; v_gene: TRBV30; CDR3aa: AWGQGMPEAF
j_gene: TRBJ2-7; v_gene: TRBV19; CDR3aa: ASSRASEAYEQY
j_gene: TRBJ2-7; v_gene: TRBV15; CDR3aa: ATSRGGGEAKGEQY
j_gene: TRBJ2-7; v_gene: TRBV11-3; CDR3aa: ASSPGQGPLY
j_gene: TRBJ1-3; v_gene: TRBV28; CDR3aa: ASSLENGNTIY
j_gene: TRBJ2-2; v_gene: TRBV5-4; CDR3aa: ASSLGQTTGELF
j_gene: TRBJ1-1; v_gene: TRBV5-1; CDR3aa: ASSLGAQGGTEAF
j_gene: TRBJ1-1; v_gene: TRBV4-1; CDR3aa: ASSFQGAEDTEAF
j_gene: TRBJ1-1; v_gene: TRBV5-1; CDR3aa: ASSWGQSMNTEAF
j_gene: TRBJ2-3; v_gene: TRBV19; CDR3aa: ASSGTSSSRDTQY
j_gene: TRBJ2-5; v_gene: TRBV4-3; CDR3aa: ASSQDLPGTGSQETQY
j_gene: TRBJ2-2; v_gene: TRBV9; CDR3aa: ASSVGLPGGPGTGELF
j_gene: TRBJ1-1; v_gene: TRBV28; CDR3aa: ASRRRNRVTEAF
j_gene: TRBJ2-7; v_gene: TRBV4-2; CDR3aa: ASSQDPSGVYEQY
j_gene: TRBJ2-3; v_gene: TRBV27; CDR3aa: ASRVQFTRLAGQY